These T cell receptor beta chains were read from a single sample in a study of regulatory T cells in long-lasting Graves disease. TCRdb re-called the multiplex PCR reads through MiXCR, storing one row per CDR3 protein. The sample gives hundreds of thousands of distinct CDR3 sequences, 13% of which show up once; more than 8.5% is in the top ten. This sample was shared with a second study, whose subject was T cells in Graves' hyperthyroidism and ophthalmopathy.

The sequencing used peripheral blood mononuclear cells (PBMCs), collected at new diagnosis, from a patient treated with antithyroid drugs. These receptors came from a man aged 30 to 45 with Graves disease. CDR3s include the opening cysteine and the closing phenylalanine or tryptophan. Fields, in order: CDR3 length, J gene, clone size, D gene, V gene, CDR3 protein, CDR3 DNA. A D gene is named only where the DNA matches it firmly. Rows give clone size only sometimes, using once, few, many, or a class for an expanded clone.

14,TRBJ2-5,many,NA,TRBV27,CASSLPGAKQAQYF,TGTGCCAGCAGTTTACCAGGGGCCAAACAGGCCCAGTACTTC
16,TRBJ2-2,many,TRBD2,TRBV27,CASTPRLAGATGELFF,TGTGCCAGCACTCCTCGACTAGCGGGGGCCACCGGGGAGCTGTTTTTT
14,TRBJ1-5,few,NA,TRBV19,CASSLPGTYQPQHF,TGTGCCAGTAGTTTACCCGGGACCTATCAGCCCCAGCATTTT
15,TRBJ2-7,many,NA,TRBV27,CASSLSWLTSYEQYF,TGTGCCAGCAGTTTATCGTGGCTGACCTCCTACGAGCAGTACTTC
13,TRBJ1-1,many,NA,TRBV5-5,CASSFYLDTEAFF,TGTGCCAGCAGCTTTTACCTAGACACTGAAGCTTTCTTT
13,TRBJ2-7,NA,NA,TRBV5-6,CASSLEGGPTWYF,TGTGCCAGCAGCTTGGAGGGAGGCCCCACTTGGTACTTC
14,TRBJ1-6,few,NA,TRBV7-3,CASSPGWGNSPLHF,TGTGCCAGCAGCCCAGGGTGGGGGAATTCACCCCTCCACTTT
15,TRBJ2-3,NA,TRBD1,TRBV7-9,CASSPGQGITDTQYF,TGTGCCAGCAGCCCGGGACAGGGGATTACAGATACGCAGTATTTT
16,TRBJ2-2,few,NA,TRBV9,CASSRQGRLNTGELFF,TGTGCCAGCAGCCGGCAGGGGAGGTTGAACACCGGGGAGCTGTTTTTT
13,TRBJ1-6,NA,NA,TRBV27,CASSLSQGKPLHF,TGTGCCAGCAGTTTATCGCAAGGGAAACCCCTCCACTTT
14,TRBJ2-4,few,TRBD2,TRBV10-3,CAIAPREGQNIQYF,TGTGCCATTGCGCCGCGGGAGGGACAAAACATTCAGTACTTC
14,TRBJ2-2,NA,NA,TRBV11-2,CASSGTEGTGELFF,TGTGCCAGCAGCGGTACGGAAGGCACCGGGGAGCTGTTTTTT
15,TRBJ2-7,few,TRBD2,TRBV7-9,CASRTGLAGSYEQYF,TGTGCCAGCAGGACAGGACTAGCGGGCTCCTACGAGCAGTACTTC
12,TRBJ2-1,many,NA,TRBV5-1,CASWRTYNEQFF,TGCGCCAGCTGGCGTACCTACAATGAGCAGTTCTTC
17,TRBJ2-7,many,TRBD1,TRBV7-9,CASSPRPTGGYIYEQYF,TGTGCCAGCAGCCCGCGGCCGACAGGGGGCTATATCTACGAGCAGTACTTC
16,TRBJ2-1,many,TRBD2,TRBV27,CASSHQGTSGSNEQFF,TGTGCCAGCAGTCACCAGGGGACTAGCGGGAGCAATGAGCAGTTCTTC
14,TRBJ2-7,many,NA,TRBV12-3/TRBV12-4,CASSPEGTSYEQYF,TGTGCCAGCAGCCCGGAGGGGACGTCCTACGAGCAGTACTTC
16,TRBJ2-3,many,TRBD1,TRBV24-1,CATSDIYRGELDTQYF,TGTGCCACCAGTGATATTTACAGGGGAGAGTTGGATACGCAGTATTTT
13,TRBJ2-7,many,NA,TRBV30,CAWSEGSLYEQYF,TGTGCCTGGAGTGAGGGGTCCCTCTACGAGCAGTACTTC
12,TRBJ2-4,NA,NA,TRBV7-9,CASSLDFNIQYF,TGTGCCAGCAGCTTAGATTTTAACATTCAGTACTTC
11,TRBJ2-7,NA,TRBD1,TRBV29-1,CSMDRGDEQYF,TGCAGCATGGACAGGGGCGACGAGCAGTACTTC
14,TRBJ2-2,many,NA,TRBV20-1,CSARLYGNTGELFF,TGCAGTGCTAGATTGTACGGGAACACCGGGGAGCTGTTTTTT
16,TRBJ2-7,many,TRBD2,TRBV28,CASSSHWTSASYEQYF,TGTGCCAGCAGTTCCCACTGGACTAGCGCCTCCTACGAGCAGTACTTC
13,TRBJ1-2,few,TRBD1,TRBV10-3,CAMRTGTNYGYTF,TGTGCCATGCGGACAGGGACTAACTATGGCTACACCTTC
15,TRBJ2-1,few,NA,TRBV27,CASSWVLGTYNEQFF,TGTGCCAGCAGTTGGGTCCTTGGGACCTACAATGAGCAGTTCTTC
15,TRBJ1-1,many,NA,TRBV6-1,CASVSIGPRLPQVLF,TGTGCCAGTGTATCGATCGGGCCCCGACTACCCCAAGTTCTCTTT
15,TRBJ2-3,NA,NA,TRBV7-9,CASSRLARPTDTQYF,TGTGCCAGCAGCCGGCTAGCGCGTCCCACAGATACGCAGTATTTT
14,TRBJ1-1,NA,NA,TRBV12-3/TRBV12-4,CASSVGAPGTEAFF,TGTGCCAGCAGTGTAGGGGCCCCCGGCACTGAAGCTTTCTTT
13,TRBJ2-1,NA,NA,TRBV11-1,CASINPSYNGQFF,TGTGCCAGCATCAACCCCTCCTACAATGGGCAGTTCTTC
18,TRBJ2-6,NA,NA,TRBV5-1,CASSFISRMLTGANVLTF,TGCGCCAGCAGCTTTATTTCTCGGATGCTGACTGGGGCCAACGTCCTGACTTTC
13,TRBJ1-5,many,NA,TRBV18,CASSPVGDQPQHF,TGTGCCAGCAGCCCAGTAGGGGATCAGCCCCAGCATTTT
17,TRBJ2-3,NA,NA,TRBV15,CATSRGPRVEGTDTQYF,TGTGCCACCAGCAGGGGTCCGAGGGTGGAAGGGACAGATACGCAGTATTTT
15,TRBJ1-5,many,NA,TRBV2,CASSFGAALNQPQHF,TGTGCCAGCAGTTTCGGGGCCGCCCTTAATCAGCCCCAGCATTTT
15,TRBJ1-3,NA,NA,TRBV20-1,CSARGGGSSGNTIYF,TGCAGTGCTAGGGGCGGTGGCAGCTCTGGAAACACCATATATTTT
19,TRBJ2-7,few,NA,TRBV2,CASSRALNPLGLMMHEQYF,TGTGCCAGCTCCAGGGCGTTAAACCCACTCGGGCTGATGATGCACGAGCAGTACTTC
19,TRBJ2-1,NA,NA,TRBV6-5,CAGSYREPGRPNSYNEQFF,TGTGCCGGCAGTTATCGTGAACCGGGACGGCCGAACTCCTACAATGAGCAGTTCTTC
17,TRBJ2-2,once,NA,TRBV7-6,CASSFYETFPNTGELFF,TGTGCCAGCAGCTTCTACGAAACGTTTCCCAACACCGGGGAGCTGTTTTTT
14,TRBJ1-1,many,TRBD1,TRBV9,CASSAGQGTIEAFF,TGTGCCAGCAGCGCGGGACAGGGGACCATTGAAGCTTTCTTT
15,TRBJ2-7,many,TRBD2,TRBV20-1,CSATPGASGSYEQYF,TGCAGTGCAACCCCTGGGGCGAGCGGGAGCTACGAGCAGTACTTC
13,TRBJ1-2,many,NA,TRBV12-3/TRBV12-4,CASSFPGSRGYTF,TGTGCCAGCAGTTTCCCAGGGTCGCGTGGCTACACCTTC
11,TRBJ1-2,few,NA,TRBV20-1,CSATFNYGYTF,TGCAGTGCTACCTTTAACTATGGCTACACCTTC
16,TRBJ2-3,many,TRBD2,TRBV18,CASSPESGRRTDTQYF,TGTGCCAGCTCACCAGAAAGCGGGAGGCGCACAGATACGCAGTATTTT
15,TRBJ2-1,many,TRBD2,TRBV24-1,CATSDIGGGNNEQFF,TGTGCCACCAGTGATATTGGGGGAGGGAACAATGAGCAGTTCTTC
14,TRBJ2-1,NA,NA,TRBV20-1,CSARDSGALDEQFF,TGCAGTGCTAGAGATTCCGGGGCCCTAGATGAGCAGTTCTTC
14,TRBJ2-5,many,NA,TRBV7-9,CASSLLMEGVTQYF,TGTGCCAGCAGCTTACTTATGGAGGGAGTGACCCAGTACTTC